This T cell receptor (beta chain) was sequenced during a study of blood T cell repertoires in COVID-19. Study-wide background: There were acute and convalescent COVID-19 samples, and they came from the United States, Italy and Spain. T cells, B-cell-depleted T cells, or PBMCs supplied cDNA or gDNA.

Authors' analysis steps: Nucleated cell number was recorded as an estimate derived from reference gene primer amplification. Profiling relied on immunoSEQ multiplex PCR, and the TCRdb table lists in-frame clones only, not all of them. V, J and clone size are those of that table, while D and trimming were read from the DNA. The sample has 120,000 to 150,000 clones, around 82% seen once; the top ten hold approximately 5%. The CDR3 length is 13 residues. J lost 4 bases, V lost 3 bases, and 1 base had no gene match. The V gene is TRBV12-3 or TRBV12-4, the J gene TRBJ1-1; 8 bases map to TRBD1. The source is a woman between 50 and 59 years old with acute or convalescent COVID-19. Sequencing input: peripheral blood. CDR3 DNA: TGTGCCAGCAGTTTGGGGACAGGCACTGAAGCTTTCTTT. This encodes CASSLGTGTEAFF.